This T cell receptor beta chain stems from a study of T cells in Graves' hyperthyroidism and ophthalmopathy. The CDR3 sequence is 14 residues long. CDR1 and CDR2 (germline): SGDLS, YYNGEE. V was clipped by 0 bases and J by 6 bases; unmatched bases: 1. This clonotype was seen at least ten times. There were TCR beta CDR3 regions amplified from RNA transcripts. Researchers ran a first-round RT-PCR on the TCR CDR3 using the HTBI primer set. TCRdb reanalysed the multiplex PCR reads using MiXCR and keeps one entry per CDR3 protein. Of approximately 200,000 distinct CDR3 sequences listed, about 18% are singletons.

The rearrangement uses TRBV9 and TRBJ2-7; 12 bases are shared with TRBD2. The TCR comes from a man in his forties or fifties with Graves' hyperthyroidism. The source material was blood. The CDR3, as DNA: TGTGCCAGCAGCGTAGAACTAGCGGGGGGCGAGCAGTACTTC. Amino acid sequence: CASSVELAGGEQYF.